This passage covers 9 T cell receptor beta chains from one sample sequenced in a study of cytomegalovirus exposure and HLA in healthy donors. 60 Vbeta and 13 Jbeta primers were used in PCR. Profiled with immunoSEQ multiplex PCR; TCRdb holds only in-frame clones, not every one. The table shows under 150,000 clones, with roughly 80% occurring only once. Sequenced: PBMCs. These TCRs come from a woman in her thirties or forties in good health and CMV-seropositive.

The J gene is TRBJ2-4, the V gene TRBV19; 8 bases are shared with TRBD1. Germline V gives CDR1 LNHDA, CDR2 SQIVND (reference sequence). The CDR3 consists of 19 residues. V was clipped by 3 bases and J by 0 bases; unmatched bases: 13. CDR3 amino acids: CASSIGRDRGHLAKNIQYF. CDR3 DNA: TGTGCCAGTAGTATTGGAAGAGACAGGGGCCATTTAGCCAAAAACATTCAGTACTTC.

J is TRBJ2-7 and V is TRBV18; TRBD2 agrees at 12 bases. The CDR3 totals 16 residues. Germline CDR1 and CDR2: KGHSH and LQKENI. J lost 1 base, V lost 3 bases, and 4 bases had no gene match. The chain's CDR3 is CASSPGLAGYSYEQYF. The CDR3 nucleotides are TGTGCCAGCTCACCTGGACTAGCGGGGTATTCCTACGAGCAGTACTTC.

The chain has TRBV27 and TRBJ2-1; 9 bases fit TRBD2. The CDR3 is 15 amino acids. Germline loops: CDR1 MNHEY, CDR2 SMNVEV (reference sequence). The junction had 6 bases not matched to a gene; V was cut back by 2 bases and J by 7 bases. CDR3 nucleotides: TGTGCCAGCAGTTTAAGGCGGGAGGGAGGTAATGAGCAGTTCTTC. Translated: CASSLRREGGNEQFF.

CDR3 bases: TGTGCCAGCAGCGTAGAGGAGGGGCGGGGTGAGCAGTTCTTC. Protein sequence: CASSVEEGRGEQFF. V and J are TRBV9 and TRBJ2-1; possibly TRBD2 for D (6 bases). V dropped 0 bases and J dropped 9 bases, with 13 bases sitting between them. This CDR3 has 14 residues. Germline CDR1 is SGDLS and CDR2 is YYNGEE.

This clone has a handful of counts. The chain is built from TRBV18 and TRBJ2-7; weak D call: TRBD1 (5 bases). Trimming removed 0 bases at V and 6 bases at J, with 6 bases between. Germline V gives CDR1 KGHSH, CDR2 LQKENI. The CDR3 sequence is 12 residues long. The CDR3 loop reads CASSPPGREQYF. The CDR3, as DNA: TGTGCCAGCTCACCACCGGGGCGCGAGCAGTACTTC.

The rearrangement joins TRBV5-1 to TRBJ2-7; D perhaps matches TRBD2 (6 bases). V was pared by 4 bases and J by 3 bases, with 14 bases between. The CDR3 length is 14 residues. Per germline, CDR1 SGHRS and CDR2 YFSETQ. In DNA form, the CDR3 reads TGCGCCAGCAGCAGGGGACTCGACTTCTACGAGCAGTACTTC. As protein: CASSRGLDFYEQYF.

The chain employs TRBV7-9 and TRBJ2-5, with a possible D match to TRBD2 (5 bases). This CDR3 region has 13 residues. Germline V gene data show CDR1 as SEHNR and CDR2 as FQNEAQ (reference sequence). V gave up 1 base and J gave up 11 bases, with 14 bases separating them. CDR3 sequence reads: CASSLGTPQEQYF. CDR3 nucleotides: TGTGCCAGCAGCTTAGGGACTCCCCAAGAACAGTACTTC.

In its sample, this clone was seen once. This sequence joins TRBV7-2 and TRBJ2-3; D unresolved. Germline-derived CDR1 and CDR2 are SGHTA and FQGNSA. Trimming took off 4 bases at V and 5 bases at J, with 7 bases between the two ends. The CDR3 is made up of 12 amino acids. The CDR3 region has the DNA TGTGCCAGCAGCTCCGTTATAGATACGCAGTATTTT. This sequence encodes CASSSVIDTQYF.

The chain combines TRBV5-1 with TRBJ1-1; D call uncertain. Germline CDR1 SGHRS, CDR2 YFSETQ. There are 14 residues in the CDR3. V was pared by 3 bases and J by 1 base, with 10 bases between. The CDR3 loop is CASSSSGPNTEAFF. For the CDR3, the DNA is TGCGCCAGCAGCTCCAGCGGACCGAACACTGAAGCTTTCTTT.